This T cell receptor (beta chain) comes out of a study of blood T cell repertoires in COVID-19. Study-level information: The United States, Italy and Spain provided the acute and convalescent COVID-19 samples. Sample material is recorded as cDNA or gDNA derived from T cells, B-cell-depleted T cells, or PBMCs.

Authors' methods: Reference gene primers were amplified, and this amplification served to estimate nucleated cell counts. The assay was immunoSEQ multiplex PCR, and TCRdb's table has in-frame clones only and misses some. D and trimming were read from the DNA, whereas the V and J calls and clone size are those reported in that table. The repertoire holds about 200,000 clones, with around nine tenths as singletons. This sequence originates from a man younger than 35 with active or convalescent COVID-19. Sequencing input: peripheral blood.

The CDR3 is CATETGLEQFF. In DNA, the CDR3 is TGTGCCACCGAGACAGGTCTTGAGCAGTTCTTC. The chain carries TRBV25-1 and TRBJ2-1, with D maybe TRBD1 (6 bases). The germline V gene has CDR1 MGHDK and CDR2 SYGVNS. This CDR3 contains 11 residues. Trimming removed 10 bases from V and 9 bases from J, with 13 bases in between.